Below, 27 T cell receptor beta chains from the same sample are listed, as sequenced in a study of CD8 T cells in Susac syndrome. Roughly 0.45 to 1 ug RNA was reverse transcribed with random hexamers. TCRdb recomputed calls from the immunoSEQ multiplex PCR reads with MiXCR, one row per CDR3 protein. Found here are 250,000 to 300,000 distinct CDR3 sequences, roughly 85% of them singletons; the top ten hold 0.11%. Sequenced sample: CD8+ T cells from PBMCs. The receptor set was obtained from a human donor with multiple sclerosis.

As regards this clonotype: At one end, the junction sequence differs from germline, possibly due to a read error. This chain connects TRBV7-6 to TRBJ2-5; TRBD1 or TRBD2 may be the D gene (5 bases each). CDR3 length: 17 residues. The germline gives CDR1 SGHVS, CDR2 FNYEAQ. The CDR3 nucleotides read TGTACCAGCAGCTTAGAGGGGACCAGCGTTGCGTCAGAGACCCAGTACTTC. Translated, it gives CTSSLEGTSVASETQYF.

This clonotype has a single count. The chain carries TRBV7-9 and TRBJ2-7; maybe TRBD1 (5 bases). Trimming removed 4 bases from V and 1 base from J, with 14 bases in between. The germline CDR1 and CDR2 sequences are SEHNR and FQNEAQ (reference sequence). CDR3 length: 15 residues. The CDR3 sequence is CASSSSSRGSYEQYF. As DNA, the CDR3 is TGTGCCAGCAGCTCCTCCTCTAGGGGTTCCTACGAGCAGTACTTC.

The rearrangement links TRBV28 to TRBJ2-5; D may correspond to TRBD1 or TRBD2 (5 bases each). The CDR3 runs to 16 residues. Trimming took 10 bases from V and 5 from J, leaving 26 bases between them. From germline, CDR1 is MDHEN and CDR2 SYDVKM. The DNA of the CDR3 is TGTGCCACCCTTTCCGGGGCCCCTCCTCAGTGGGAGACCCAGTACTTC. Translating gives CATLSGAPPQWETQYF.

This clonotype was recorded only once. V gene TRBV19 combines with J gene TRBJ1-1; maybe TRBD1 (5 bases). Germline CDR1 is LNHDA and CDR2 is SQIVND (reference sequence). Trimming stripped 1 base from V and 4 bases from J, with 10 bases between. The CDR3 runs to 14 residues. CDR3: CASSIGEGATEAFF. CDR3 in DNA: TGTGCCAGTAGTATAGGGGAAGGGGCCACTGAAGCTTTCTTT.

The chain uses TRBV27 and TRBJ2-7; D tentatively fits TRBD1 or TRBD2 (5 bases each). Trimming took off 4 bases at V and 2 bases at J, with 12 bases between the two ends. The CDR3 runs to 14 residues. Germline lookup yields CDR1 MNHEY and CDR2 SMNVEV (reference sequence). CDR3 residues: CASSYVGTTYEQYF. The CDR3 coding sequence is TGTGCCAGCAGTTACGTCGGGACGACCTACGAGCAGTACTTC.

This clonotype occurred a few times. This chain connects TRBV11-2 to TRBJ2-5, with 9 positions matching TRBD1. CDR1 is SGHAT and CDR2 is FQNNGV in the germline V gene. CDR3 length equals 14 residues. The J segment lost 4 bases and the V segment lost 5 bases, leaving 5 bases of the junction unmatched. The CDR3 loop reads CASSNRGRRETQYF. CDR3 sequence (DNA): TGTGCCAGCAGCAACAGGGGGCGTCGAGAGACCCAGTACTTC. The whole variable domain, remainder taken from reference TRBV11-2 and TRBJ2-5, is EAGVAQSPRYKIIEKRQSVAFWCNPISGHATLYWYQQILGQGPKLLIQFQNNGVVDDSQLPKDRFSAERLKGVDSTLKIQPAKLEDSAVYLCASSNRGRRETQYFGPGTRLLVL.

In DNA form, the CDR3 reads TGTGCCACCCCGATGGGCCGGTTGAACAATGAGCAGTTCTTC. Protein: CATPMGRLNNEQFF. The chain uses TRBV2 and TRBJ2-1; D remains unclear. The CDR3 consists of 14 residues. Germline V lookup: CDR1 SNHLY, CDR2 FYNNEI. The V gene lost 10 bases and the J gene lost 5 bases, with 18 bases spanning the gap.

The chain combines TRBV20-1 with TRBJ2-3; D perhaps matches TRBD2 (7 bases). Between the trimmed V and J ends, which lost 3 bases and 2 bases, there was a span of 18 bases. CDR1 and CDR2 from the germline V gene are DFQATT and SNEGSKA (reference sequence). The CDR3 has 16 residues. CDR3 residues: CSASPMREGDTDTQYF. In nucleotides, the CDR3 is TGCAGTGCTAGCCCCATGAGGGAGGGGGACACAGATACGCAGTATTTT.

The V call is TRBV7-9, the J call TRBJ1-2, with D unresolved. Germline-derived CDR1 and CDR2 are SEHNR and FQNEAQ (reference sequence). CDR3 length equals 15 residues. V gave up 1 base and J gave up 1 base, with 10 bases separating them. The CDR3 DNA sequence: TGTGCCAGCAGCTTAGAAGGGATTAATAACTATGGCTACACCTTC. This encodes CASSLEGINNYGYTF.

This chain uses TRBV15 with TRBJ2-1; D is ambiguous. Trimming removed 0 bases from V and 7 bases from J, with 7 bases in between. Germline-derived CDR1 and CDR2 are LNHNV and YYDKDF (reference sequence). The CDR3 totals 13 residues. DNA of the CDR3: TGTGCCACCAGCAGAGAAGTGAGGAATGAGCAGTTCTTC. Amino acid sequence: CATSREVRNEQFF.

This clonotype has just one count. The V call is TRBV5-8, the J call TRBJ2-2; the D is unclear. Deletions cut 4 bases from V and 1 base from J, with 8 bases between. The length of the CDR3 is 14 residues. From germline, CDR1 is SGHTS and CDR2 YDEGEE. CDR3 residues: CASSVDWNTGELFF. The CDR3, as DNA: TGTGCCAGCAGCGTCGACTGGAACACCGGGGAGCTGTTTTTT. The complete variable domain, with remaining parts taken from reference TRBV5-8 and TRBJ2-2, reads EAGVTQSPTHLIKTRGQQATLRCSPISGHTSVYWYQQALGLGLQFLLWYDEGEERNRGNFPPRFSGRQFPNYSSELNVNALELEDSALYLCASSVDWNTGELFFGEGSRLTVL.

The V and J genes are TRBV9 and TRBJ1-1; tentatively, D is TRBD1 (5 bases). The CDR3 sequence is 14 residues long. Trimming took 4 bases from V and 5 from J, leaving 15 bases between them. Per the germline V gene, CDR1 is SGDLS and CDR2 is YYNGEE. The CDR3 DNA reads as TGTGCCAGCAGCTCTGGGACCGTAGGGACTGAAGCTTTCTTT. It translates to CASSSGTVGTEAFF.

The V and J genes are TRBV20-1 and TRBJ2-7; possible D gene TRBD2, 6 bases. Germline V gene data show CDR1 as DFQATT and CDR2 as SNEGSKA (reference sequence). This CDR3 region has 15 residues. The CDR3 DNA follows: TGCAGCCACCGGCCTAGGGGACTCCCGGGGTGGGAGCAGTACTTC. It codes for CSHRPRGLPGWEQYF.

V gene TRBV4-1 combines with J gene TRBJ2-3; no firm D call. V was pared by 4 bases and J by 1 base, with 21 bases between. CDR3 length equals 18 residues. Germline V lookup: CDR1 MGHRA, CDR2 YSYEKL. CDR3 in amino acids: CASSLRTAPRPGTDTQYF. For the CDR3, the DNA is TGCGCCAGCAGCCTTAGGACGGCCCCCAGGCCTGGCACAGATACGCAGTATTTT.

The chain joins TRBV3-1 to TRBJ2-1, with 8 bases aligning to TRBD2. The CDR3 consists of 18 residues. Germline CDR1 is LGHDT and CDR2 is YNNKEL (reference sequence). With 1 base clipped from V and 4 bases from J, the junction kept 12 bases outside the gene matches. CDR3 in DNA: TGTGCCAGCAGCCAAGTCCCACCAGCGGGAGAGGGTTACAATGAGCAGTTCTTC. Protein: CASSQVPPAGEGYNEQFF.

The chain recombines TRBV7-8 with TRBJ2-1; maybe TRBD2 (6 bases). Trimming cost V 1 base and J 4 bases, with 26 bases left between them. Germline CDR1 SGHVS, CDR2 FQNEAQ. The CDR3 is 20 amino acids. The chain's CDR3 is CASSLVLPLGGGPLYNEQFF. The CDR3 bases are TGTGCCAGCAGCTTAGTTCTCCCCTTGGGGGGAGGCCCCCTATACAATGAGCAGTTCTTC.

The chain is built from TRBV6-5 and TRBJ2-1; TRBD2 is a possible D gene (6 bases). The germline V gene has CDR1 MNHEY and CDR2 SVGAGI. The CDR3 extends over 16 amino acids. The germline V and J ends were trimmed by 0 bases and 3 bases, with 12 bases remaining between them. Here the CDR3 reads CASSYSLGTLYNEQFF. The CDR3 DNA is TGTGCCAGCAGTTACTCCCTCGGGACTCTCTACAATGAGCAGTTCTTC.

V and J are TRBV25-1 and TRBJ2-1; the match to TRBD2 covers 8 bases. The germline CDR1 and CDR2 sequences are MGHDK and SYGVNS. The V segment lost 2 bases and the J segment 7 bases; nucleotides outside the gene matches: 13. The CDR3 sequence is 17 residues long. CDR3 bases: TGTGCCAGCAGTGAAGGGTGGTCTAGCGGGTACGAAAATGAGCAGTTCTTC. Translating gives CASSEGWSSGYENEQFF. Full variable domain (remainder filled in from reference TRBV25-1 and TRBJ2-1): EADIYQTPRYLVIGTGKKITLECSQTMGHDKMYWYQQDPGMELHLIHYSYGVNSTEKGDLSSESTVSRIRTEHFPLTLESARPSHTSQYLCASSEGWSSGYENEQFFGPGTRLTVL.

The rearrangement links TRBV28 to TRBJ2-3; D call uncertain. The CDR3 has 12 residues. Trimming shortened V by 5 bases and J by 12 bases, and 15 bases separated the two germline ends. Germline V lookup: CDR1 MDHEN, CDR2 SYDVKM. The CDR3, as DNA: TGTGCCAGCAGTCCACTTCCTTTGGACCAGTATTTT. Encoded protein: CASSPLPLDQYF.

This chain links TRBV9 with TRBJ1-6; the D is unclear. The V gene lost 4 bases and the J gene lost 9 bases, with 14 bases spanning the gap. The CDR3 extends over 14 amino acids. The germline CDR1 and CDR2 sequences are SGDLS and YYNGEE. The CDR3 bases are TGTGCCAGCAGCCTCCCCGGGAGGGCTTCACCCCTCCACTTT. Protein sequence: CASSLPGRASPLHF.

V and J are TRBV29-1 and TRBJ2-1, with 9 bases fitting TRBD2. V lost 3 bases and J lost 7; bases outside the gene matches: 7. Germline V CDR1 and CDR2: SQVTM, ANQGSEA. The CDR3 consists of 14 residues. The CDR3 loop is CSVDRAGGPNEQFF. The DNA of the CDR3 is TGCAGCGTTGATCGAGCGGGAGGTCCTAATGAGCAGTTCTTC.

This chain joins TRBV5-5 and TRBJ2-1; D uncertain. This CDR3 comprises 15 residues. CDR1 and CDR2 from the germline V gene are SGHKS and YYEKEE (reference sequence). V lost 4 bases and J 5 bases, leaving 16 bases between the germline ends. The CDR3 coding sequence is TGTGCCAGCAGCCCGAATGCCGGACGAGACAATGAGCAGTTCTTC. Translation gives CASSPNAGRDNEQFF.

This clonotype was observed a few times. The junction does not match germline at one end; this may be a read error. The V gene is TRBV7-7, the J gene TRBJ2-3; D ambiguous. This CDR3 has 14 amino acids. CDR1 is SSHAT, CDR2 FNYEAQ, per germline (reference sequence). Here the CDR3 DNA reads TGTGCTAGCAGCTTAAGAACCCCTCCAGATACGCAGTATTTT. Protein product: CASSLRTPPDTQYF. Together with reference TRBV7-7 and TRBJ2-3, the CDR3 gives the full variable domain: GAGVSQSPRYKVTKRGQDVTLRCDPISSHATLYWYQQALGQGPEFLTYFNYEAQPDKSGLPSDRFSAERPEGSISTLTIQRTEQRDSAMYRCASSLRTPPDTQYFGPGTRLTVL.

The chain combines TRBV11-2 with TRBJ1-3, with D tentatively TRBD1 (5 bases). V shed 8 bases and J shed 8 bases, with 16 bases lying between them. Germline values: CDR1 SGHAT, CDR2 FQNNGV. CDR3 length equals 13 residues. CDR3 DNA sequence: TGTGCCAGCCGGGGGACGGACAACGACACCATATATTTT. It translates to CASRGTDNDTIYF.

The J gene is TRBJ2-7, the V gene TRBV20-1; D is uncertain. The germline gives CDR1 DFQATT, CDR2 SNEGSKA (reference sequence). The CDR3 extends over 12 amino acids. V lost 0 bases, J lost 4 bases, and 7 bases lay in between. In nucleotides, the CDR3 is TGCAGTGCTAGAGAGTCTGGATACGAGCAGTACTTC. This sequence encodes CSARESGYEQYF.

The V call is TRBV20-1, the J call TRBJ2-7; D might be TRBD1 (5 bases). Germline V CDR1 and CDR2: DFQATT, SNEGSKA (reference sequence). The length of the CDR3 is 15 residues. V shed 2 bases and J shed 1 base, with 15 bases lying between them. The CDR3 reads CSARPWPGPSYEQYF. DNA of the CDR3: TGCAGTGCTAGACCGTGGCCAGGGCCATCCTACGAGCAGTACTTC.

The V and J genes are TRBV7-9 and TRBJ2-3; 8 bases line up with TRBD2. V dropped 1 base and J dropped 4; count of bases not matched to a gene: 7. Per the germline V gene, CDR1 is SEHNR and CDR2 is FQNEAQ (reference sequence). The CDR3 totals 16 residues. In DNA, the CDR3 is TGTGCCAGCAGCTTAGATCCAGCGGGAGCCCCAGATACGCAGTATTTT. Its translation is CASSLDPAGAPDTQYF.